The source of this TCR beta chain is a study of Ad26.COV2.S vaccination and SARS-CoV-2 variants. Study findings and constraints: A substantial breadth of spike-specific CD8+ and CD4+ T cell responses after vaccination has been reported. From the TCR breadth and depth analyses, total T cell responses may have been underestimated. Placebo and vaccine recipients had non-spike TCR breadth that was similar. Relative to placebo recipients, vaccine recipients exhibited elevated spike-specific TCR breadth.

This CDR3 comprises 15 residues. From germline, CDR1 is KGHSH and CDR2 LQKENI. Deletions cut 3 bases from V and 3 bases from J, with 14 bases between. The assay was immunoSEQ multiplex PCR, and TCRdb's table has in-frame clones only and misses some. In the table there are around 370,000 clones, about 91% of which are singletons. About this clone: The antigen remains unidentified.

The chain carries TRBV18 and TRBJ1-2; maybe TRBD1 (5 bases). Source: peripheral blood, taken after recovery from COVID-19. The sequence derives from a human donor who had recovered from COVID-19. CDR3 protein: CASSPSPDKDYGYTF. For the CDR3, the DNA is TGTGCCAGCTCACCTTCGCCGGACAAAGACTATGGCTACACCTTC. Supplemented by reference TRBV18 and TRBJ1-2, the full variable domain reads NAGVMQNPRHLVRRRGQEARLRCSPMKGHSHVYWYRQLPEEGLKFMVYLQKENIIDESGMPKERFSAEFPKEGPSILRIQQVVRGDSAAYFCASSPSPDKDYGYTFGSGTRLTVV.